This TCR beta chain was retrieved from a study of shared clonotypes between healthy human individuals. As to this clone: Antigen unknown.

Notes on the study in general: Tissues were not sampled, only blood, and their repertoires likely differ.

An assay was performed, and its level was deep. Repertoires were generated with immunoSEQ multiplex PCR, while TCRdb's copy carries only in-frame clones and drops some. The sample comprises about 360,000 clones, 73% of which are singletons, and about 9.4% rests with the top ten. Trimming left V 2 bases short and J 6 bases short, with 13 bases between. This CDR3 spans 14 amino acids. The V gene's germline CDR1 is MNHEY and CDR2 SVGAGI. The sequence was obtained from a man aged 25-40 years in good health. The sequenced material came from memory CD4+ T cells sorted from blood. Subset in this sample: CD45RA-negative fraction. The chain couples TRBV6-5 to TRBJ1-1; possible D gene TRBD1, 6 bases. This CDR3 is CASSYTNRVAEAFF. CDR3 in DNA: TGTGCCAGCAGTTACACAAACAGGGTCGCTGAAGCTTTCTTT.